This T cell receptor (beta chain) came from a study of T-cell memory formation after mild COVID-19. Study overall: The TCR clusters were mostly specific to one donor. Regarding the study as a whole: Most CD4+ clones that shrank were in CM and EM, while CD8+ ones turned up in EMRA. Day 15 to 85 contracting clones showed balanced CD4/CD8; later expanders leaned CD4+.

A word on this clonotype: What it binds is not known.

The CDR3 is made up of 14 amino acids. Trimming shortened V by 5 bases and J by 0 bases, and 8 bases separated the two germline ends. CDR1 and CDR2 from the germline V gene are SNHLY and FYNNEI. 5'RACE with constant-segment primers built TCRalpha and TCRbeta cDNA libraries with UMIs. TCRdb re-derived calls from the 5' RACE reads in MiXCR, one entry per CDR3 protein. Here the sample spans 350,000 to 500,000 distinct CDR3 sequences, 23% being singletons. The chain uses TRBV2 and TRBJ1-5; D gene unclear. This receptor was obtained from an adult woman who had mild COVID-19 (a few samples of this study predate the infection). Cell type and time point are not known. The sample comprised PBMCs or a T cell subset sorted from them (not recorded which). CDR3 sequence: CASSTAFSNQPQHF. The CDR3 DNA is TGTGCCAGCAGTACAGCTTTTAGCAATCAGCCCCAGCATTTT.